One T cell receptor (beta chain) is described in this entry. This entry comes from a study of T cell responses to AZD1222 COVID-19 vaccine. Clones were read by immunoSEQ multiplex PCR, and TCRdb kept only the in-frame ones, dropping some. The table includes about 48,000 clones, 86% detected once. Deletions cut 7 bases from V and 4 bases from J, with 21 bases between. Looked up from germline, CDR1 is ENHRY and CDR2 is SYGVKD. CDR3 length: 16 residues. The receptor was derived from an adult who received the AZD1222 COVID-19 vaccine. The rearrangement links TRBV10-3 to TRBJ2-3, with a possible D match to TRBD2 (6 bases). Material: peripheral blood, obtained 28 days after the second AZD1222 dose. CDR3 sequence reads: CAINTGQAGRPDTQYF. CDR3 bases: TGTGCCATCAACACGGGGCAGGCAGGGAGGCCAGATACGCAGTATTTT.